The 20 T cell receptor beta chains reported below all come from one sample, sequenced in a study of CD8 T cells in ankylosing spondylitis. MiXCR, run by TCRdb on the 5' RACE reads, gives a single entry per CDR3 protein. The sample has 250,000 to 350,000 distinct CDR3 sequences; over 15% are singletons. Source material: blood, either unsorted or a sorted T cell fraction (not recorded which). Receptors were obtained from a male donor with ankylosing spondylitis or in good health (not recorded which).

At least ten counts were recorded for this clonotype. CDR3 sequence: CASSLVGGTNEKLFF. CDR3 sequence (DNA): TGCGCCAGCAGCTTGGTGGGGGGAACTAATGAAAAACTGTTTTTT. The chain couples TRBV5-1 to TRBJ1-4, with a weak D call TRBD1 (5 bases). Per the germline V gene, CDR1 is SGHRS and CDR2 is YFSETQ. The CDR3 is 15 amino acids. V lost 0 bases to trimming and J lost 1 base, with 7 bases between them.

The CDR3 spells CASRTLSSYNEQFF. The DNA of the CDR3 is TGTGCCAGCAGAACACTTAGCTCCTACAATGAGCAGTTCTTC. The gene calls are TRBV6-1 and TRBJ2-1; D not resolved. The germline V and J ends were trimmed by 6 bases and 0 bases, with 9 bases remaining between them. The CDR3 extends over 14 amino acids. Germline lookup yields CDR1 MNHNS and CDR2 SASEGT.

V and J are TRBV18 and TRBJ1-3; 8 nucleotides match TRBD1. V was clipped by 6 bases and J by 0 bases; unmatched bases: 7. The CDR3 length is 16 residues. The germline V gene encodes CDR1 KGHSH and CDR2 LQKENI. This CDR3 is CASSSPGQASGNTIYF. The DNA for the CDR3 is TGTGCCAGCTCGTCTCCGGGACAGGCCTCTGGAAACACCATATATTTT.

This clonotype came up a few times. The rearrangement uses TRBV27 and TRBJ1-5, with TRBD1 matching over 8 bases. Trimming removed 6 bases from V and 5 bases from J; junction bases left unmatched: 6. Germline assignment: CDR1 MNHEY and CDR2 SMNVEV (reference sequence). The CDR3 spans 14 residues. CDR3 protein: CASRSGGAYQPQHF. CDR3 coding DNA: TGTGCCAGCAGGTCAGGGGGCGCCTATCAGCCCCAGCATTTT.

This clonotype has a handful of counts. The V call is TRBV4-2, the J call TRBJ2-1; no firm D call. The ends were cut back, 5 bases at V and 5 bases at J, with 19 bases in the middle. The CDR3 has 16 residues. CDR1 and CDR2 from the germline V gene are LGHNA and YNFKEQ. In DNA form, the CDR3 reads TGTGCCAGCAGCGAAATCTCAACCCGTCGCCACAATGAGCAGTTCTTC. Its translation is CASSEISTRRHNEQFF.

This clonotype has only a few counts. The gene calls are TRBV30 and TRBJ1-2, with unresolved D. This CDR3 is 13 amino acids long. In germline, CDR1 is GTSNPN, CDR2 SVGIG (reference sequence). Here the CDR3 reads CAAFDTTNYGYTF. CDR3 nucleotides: TGTGCAGCCTTCGACACCACTAACTATGGCTACACCTTC.

The table lists this clonotype with many counts. The chain recombines TRBV12-3 or TRBV12-4 with TRBJ2-1; 7 nucleotides line up with TRBD2. Trimming at V came to 7 bases and at J to 4 bases, leaving 10 bases not matched to a gene. There are 15 residues in the CDR3. The CDR3 DNA reads TGTGCCAGCACCCCGTGGGGAGGGGATTACAATGAGCAGTTCTTC. Its protein is CASTPWGGDYNEQFF.

This clonotype was seen many times. The chain recombines TRBV29-1 with TRBJ2-2, with D unclear. Germline assignment: CDR1 SQVTM and CDR2 ANQGSEA. This CDR3 is 13 amino acids long. Trimming left V 4 bases short and J 1 base short, with 7 bases between. The CDR3 protein is CSVVDENTGELFF. The CDR3 coding sequence is TGCAGCGTTGTAGATGAGAACACCGGGGAGCTGTTTTTT.

This clonotype was recorded a few times. This chain uses TRBV20-1 with TRBJ2-3; tentatively, D is TRBD2 (6 bases). CDR1 is DFQATT and CDR2 is SNEGSKA in the germline V gene (reference sequence). This CDR3 spans 16 amino acids. V lost 0 bases to trimming and J lost 3 bases, with 16 bases between them. The CDR3 bases are TGCAGTGCTAGAGATCCCCCGGGGGAGGAGACAGATACGCAGTATTTT. Translating it yields CSARDPPGEETDTQYF.

The chain has TRBV2 and TRBJ1-5; 7 positions match TRBD1. J gave up 0 bases and V 7 bases, and 6 bases lay outside the gene matches. Looked up from germline, CDR1 is SNHLY and CDR2 is FYNNEI. The length of the CDR3 is 15 residues. The CDR3 bases are TGTGCCAGCAAGACGGACAGGTATAGCAATCAGCCCCAGCATTTT. Amino acids: CASKTDRYSNQPQHF.

This clonotype came up a few times. The chain couples TRBV29-1 to TRBJ2-3, with a tentative D call TRBD1 (6 bases). This CDR3 is built from 11 residues. From germline, CDR1 is SQVTM and CDR2 ANQGSEA. V shed 7 bases and J shed 3 bases, with 8 bases lying between them. This chain's CDR3 is CSGGHTDTQYF. The CDR3, as DNA: TGCAGCGGGGGACATACAGATACGCAGTATTTT.

This sequence joins TRBV2 and TRBJ1-6, with D tentatively TRBD1 (6 bases). CDR1 SNHLY and CDR2 FYNNEI come from the germline V gene. The CDR3 covers 17 residues. V was shortened by 2 bases and J by 8 bases, with 19 bases between the two germline ends. The CDR3 loop is CASSEIGQGTADSPLHF. CDR3 coding DNA: TGTGCCAGCAGTGAAATAGGTCAGGGGACTGCGGATTCACCCCTCCACTTT.

This clonotype was counted between two and nine times. The V and J genes are TRBV28 and TRBJ1-5; 7 nucleotides match TRBD1. The germline gives CDR1 MDHEN, CDR2 SYDVKM. V lost 6 bases and J lost 2; bases outside the gene matches: 7. The CDR3 contains 15 residues. The CDR3 DNA is TGTGCCAGCAGGCGAGAGGGGGCTCGCAATCAGCCCCAGCATTTT. Protein sequence: CASRREGARNQPQHF.

This chain joins TRBV10-3 and TRBJ1-1, with 7 nucleotides matching TRBD1. From germline, CDR1 is ENHRY and CDR2 SYGVKD. V trimming: 4 bases; J trimming: 3 bases; junction bases outside the gene matches: 5. The CDR3 covers 14 residues. The CDR3 is CAISGGGGHTEAFF. The CDR3 coding sequence is TGTGCCATCAGTGGAGGGGGCGGGCACACTGAAGCTTTCTTT.

CDR3 bases: TGTGCCAGCAGCGCCTTAGGGTGGGGGAAAGAGACCCAGTACTTC. It codes for CASSALGWGKETQYF. The chain combines TRBV5-6 with TRBJ2-5, with D perhaps matching TRBD1 or TRBD2 (5 bases each). Germline assignment: CDR1 SGHDT and CDR2 YYEEEE. The ends were cut back, 4 bases at V and 3 bases at J, with 16 bases in the middle. This CDR3 contains 15 residues.

The V and J genes are TRBV10-1 and TRBJ2-3, with D uncertain. V lost 0 bases and J 0 bases, leaving 10 bases between the germline ends. CDR3 length: 16 amino acids. Germline V gives CDR1 WNHNN, CDR2 SYGVQD (reference sequence). The CDR3 region is CASSESIVTSTDTQYF. In DNA, the CDR3 is TGCGCCAGCAGTGAGTCGATAGTCACTAGCACAGATACGCAGTATTTT.

This clonotype was seen only a few times. The chain employs TRBV12-3 or TRBV12-4 and TRBJ2-3; TRBD1 or TRBD2 may be the D gene (6 bases each). This CDR3 contains 15 residues. Trimming left V 6 bases short and J 4 bases short, with 17 bases between. This CDR3 reads CASRIQGGLADTQYF. The CDR3 DNA reads as TGTGCCAGCAGGATACAGGGAGGATTGGCAGATACGCAGTATTTT.

The V and J genes are TRBV6-1 and TRBJ2-3; D uncertain. The germline V gene encodes CDR1 MNHNS and CDR2 SASEGT. V dropped 2 bases and J dropped 4 bases, with 13 bases sitting between them. This CDR3 is 15 amino acids long. The CDR3 DNA is TGTGCCAGCAGTGAACATGGAAGCGACGCAGATACGCAGTATTTT. Protein sequence: CASSEHGSDADTQYF.

The chain carries TRBV12-3 or TRBV12-4 and TRBJ2-7; the D gene is possibly TRBD2 (7 bases). The CDR3 runs to 14 residues. V was shortened by 3 bases and J by 4 bases, with 13 bases between the two germline ends. CDR3 nucleotides: TGTGCCAGCAGTTTCGGGGGCGGGGGATACGAGCAGTACGTC. This sequence encodes CASSFGGGGYEQYV.

The chain combines TRBV28 with TRBJ2-7; possible D gene TRBD2, 6 bases. CDR3 length: 14 residues. Germline values: CDR1 MDHEN, CDR2 SYDVKM. Trimming took off 2 bases at V and 2 bases at J, with 10 bases between the two ends. In DNA form, the CDR3 reads TGTGCCAGCAGTTTACGGGGACTGACCTACGAGCAGTACGTC. This translates into CASSLRGLTYEQYV.